This is a list of T cell receptor beta chains from one sample in a study of cytomegalovirus exposure and HLA in healthy donors. Sequencing was performed with immunoSEQ multiplex PCR; in TCRdb, only in-frame clones are kept and a portion is missing. This table has about 190,000 clones, about 77% appearing once. The material sequenced was PBMCs. These receptors were taken from a woman aged 30 to 39 in good health and CMV-seropositive. Each CDR3 is given with its conserved first and last residue.

j_gene: TRBJ2-1; v_gene: TRBV5-4; CDR3aa: CASSLGSQSYNEQFF
j_gene: TRBJ1-2; v_gene: TRBV5-4; CDR3aa: CASSLADNGYTF
j_gene: TRBJ2-5; v_gene: TRBV13; CDR3aa: CASSFLGGRETQYF
j_gene: TRBJ2-7; v_gene: TRBV5-4; CDR3aa: CASSSPGLAAYEQYF
j_gene: TRBJ2-5; v_gene: TRBV27; CDR3aa: CASRNSRQGATQYF
j_gene: TRBJ2-1; v_gene: TRBV7-2; CDR3aa: CASSLVGVQGADEQFF
j_gene: TRBJ1-3; v_gene: TRBV4-2; CDR3aa: CASSQGPDRVGGNTIYF
j_gene: TRBJ2-1; v_gene: TRBV4-1; CDR3aa: CASSHVAVLYNEQFF
j_gene: TRBJ2-7; v_gene: TRBV5-1; CDR3aa: CASSLSWTSGGVSYEQYF
j_gene: TRBJ1-5; v_gene: TRBV30; CDR3aa: CAWSVQSGGVGRNQPQHF
j_gene: TRBJ2-4; v_gene: TRBV5-1; CDR3aa: CASSLAGGQAKNIQYF
j_gene: TRBJ2-5; v_gene: TRBV2; CDR3aa: CASSAQGAGGKETQYF
j_gene: TRBJ1-4; v_gene: TRBV4-3; CDR3aa: CASSQYSDSQYNEKLFF
j_gene: TRBJ2-3; v_gene: TRBV5-1; CDR3aa: CASSLGGSTDTQYF
j_gene: TRBJ1-3; v_gene: TRBV30; CDR3aa: CAWSRGTGLGNTIYF
j_gene: TRBJ2-7; v_gene: TRBV27; CDR3aa: CASSPLWTDRYEQYF
j_gene: TRBJ1-6; v_gene: TRBV18; CDR3aa: CASSLKTGVDSPLHF
j_gene: TRBJ2-7; v_gene: TRBV4-3; CDR3aa: CASSQGQGSYEQYF
j_gene: .; v_gene: TRBV29-1; CDR3aa: CSVEASGTGGYEQYF
j_gene: TRBJ1-2; v_gene: TRBV4-2; CDR3aa: CASSQTGENYGYTF
j_gene: TRBJ2-7; v_gene: TRBV7-9; CDR3aa: CASSRGLAGNTYEQYF
j_gene: TRBJ1-3; v_gene: TRBV7-2; CDR3aa: CASSPRKIGSGNTIYF
j_gene: TRBJ2-3; v_gene: TRBV6-5; CDR3aa: CASSYDSGFGTDTQYF
j_gene: TRBJ1-1; v_gene: TRBV6-1; CDR3aa: CASSDQATTEAFF
j_gene: TRBJ2-7; v_gene: TRBV6-1; CDR3aa: CASSENGSGYEQYF
j_gene: TRBJ1-4; v_gene: TRBV11-2; CDR3aa: CASSFPRGFREKLFF
j_gene: TRBJ2-5; v_gene: TRBV9; CDR3aa: CASSVGWQQETQYF
j_gene: TRBJ1-1; v_gene: TRBV11-2; CDR3aa: CASSSDRGPTEAFF
j_gene: TRBJ1-2; v_gene: TRBV7-9; CDR3aa: CASSQRDRGLYGYTF